The clone carrying this TCR beta chain was recorded at least ten times. The record originates from a study of CD8 T cells in ankylosing spondylitis. In TCRdb, the 5' RACE reads were re-called with MiXCR into one record per CDR3 protein. The sample carries 220,000 or so distinct CDR3 sequences, about 10% recorded once. CDR3 size: 14 residues. The V gene's germline CDR1 is SQVTM and CDR2 ANQGSEA. With 4 bases removed from V and 0 bases from J, the gap between germline ends came to 11 bases. V and J are TRBV29-1 and TRBJ2-3; D is uncertain. Sequencing input: blood, either unsorted or a sorted T cell fraction (not recorded which). This clonotype originated in a male donor with ankylosing spondylitis or in good health (not recorded which). The DNA for the CDR3 is TGCAGCGTTGGCCAGTCCTCTAGCACAGATACGCAGTATTTT. Translating it yields CSVGQSSSTDTQYF.